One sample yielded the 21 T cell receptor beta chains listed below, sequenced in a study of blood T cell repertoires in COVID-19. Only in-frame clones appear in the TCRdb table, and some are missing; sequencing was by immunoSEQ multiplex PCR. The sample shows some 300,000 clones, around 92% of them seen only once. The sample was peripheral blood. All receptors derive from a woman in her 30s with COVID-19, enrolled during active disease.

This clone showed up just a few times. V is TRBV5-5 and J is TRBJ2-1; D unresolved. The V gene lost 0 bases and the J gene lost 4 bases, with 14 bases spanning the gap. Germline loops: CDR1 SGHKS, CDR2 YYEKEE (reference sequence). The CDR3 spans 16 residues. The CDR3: CASSLVISNLYNEQFF. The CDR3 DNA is TGTGCCAGCAGCTTGGTTATTAGCAACCTTTACAATGAGCAGTTCTTC.

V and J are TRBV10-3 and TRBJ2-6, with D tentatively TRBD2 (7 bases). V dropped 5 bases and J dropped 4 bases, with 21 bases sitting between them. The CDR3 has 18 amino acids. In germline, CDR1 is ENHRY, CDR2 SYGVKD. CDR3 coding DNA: TGTGCCATCAGTTCGCCATCCCGGGGGGCGAACGGGGCCAACGTCCTGACTTTC. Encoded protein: CAISSPSRGANGANVLTF.

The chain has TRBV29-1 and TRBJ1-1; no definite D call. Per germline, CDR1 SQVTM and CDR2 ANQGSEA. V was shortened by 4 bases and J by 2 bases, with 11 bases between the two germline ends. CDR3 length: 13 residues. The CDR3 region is CSVAAQLNTEAFF. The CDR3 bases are TGCAGCGTTGCAGCACAGCTCAACACTGAAGCTTTCTTT.

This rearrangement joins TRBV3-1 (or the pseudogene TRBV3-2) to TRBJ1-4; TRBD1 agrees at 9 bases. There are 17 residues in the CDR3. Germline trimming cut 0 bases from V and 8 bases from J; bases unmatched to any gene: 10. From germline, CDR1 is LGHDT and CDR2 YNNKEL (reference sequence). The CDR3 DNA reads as TGTGCCAGCAGCCAAGATGAGGCGACAGGGGGACGAGAAAAACTGTTTTTT. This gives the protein CASSQDEATGGREKLFF.

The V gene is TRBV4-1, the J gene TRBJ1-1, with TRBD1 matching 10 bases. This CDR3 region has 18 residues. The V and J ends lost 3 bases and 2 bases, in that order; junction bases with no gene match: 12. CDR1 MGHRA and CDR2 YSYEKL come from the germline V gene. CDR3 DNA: TGCGCCAGCAGCCAGGCCACGACAGGGGGCCGGGTAAACACTGAAGCTTTCTTT. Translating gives CASSQATTGGRVNTEAFF.

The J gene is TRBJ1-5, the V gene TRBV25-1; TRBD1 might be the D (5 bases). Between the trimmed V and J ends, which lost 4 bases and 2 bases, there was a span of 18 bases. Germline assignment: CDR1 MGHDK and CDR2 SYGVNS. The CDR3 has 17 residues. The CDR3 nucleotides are TGTGCCAGCAGTGGGACCTCGGGGGGAGGAGGCAATCAGCCCCAGCATTTT. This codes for CASSGTSGGGGNQPQHF.

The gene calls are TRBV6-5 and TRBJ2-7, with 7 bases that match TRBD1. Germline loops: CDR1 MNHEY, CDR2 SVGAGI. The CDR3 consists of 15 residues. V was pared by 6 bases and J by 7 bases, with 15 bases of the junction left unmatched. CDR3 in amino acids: CASSARNRQGPEQYV. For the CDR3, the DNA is TGTGCCAGCAGCGCAAGGAATAGACAGGGTCCTGAGCAGTACGTC.

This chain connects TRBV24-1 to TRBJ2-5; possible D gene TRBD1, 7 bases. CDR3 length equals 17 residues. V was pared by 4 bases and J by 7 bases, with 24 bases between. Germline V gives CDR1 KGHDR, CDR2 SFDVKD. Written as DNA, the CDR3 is TGTGCCACCAGTGAGGGGGGACAGCCTCTTTCGTCGGTGACCCAGTACTTC. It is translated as CATSEGGQPLSSVTQYF.

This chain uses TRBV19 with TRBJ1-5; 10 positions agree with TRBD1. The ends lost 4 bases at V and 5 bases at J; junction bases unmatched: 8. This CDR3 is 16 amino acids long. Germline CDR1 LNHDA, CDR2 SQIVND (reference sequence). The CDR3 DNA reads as TGTGCCAGTAGTAGACGTTCCGGGACAGGGGATCAGCCCCAGCATTTT. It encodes CASSRRSGTGDQPQHF.

DNA of the CDR3: TGTGCCAGCAGCTCCGGGGGGGCTTTGGGGGAGCTGTTTTTT. This translates into CASSSGGALGELFF. The rearrangement uses TRBV5-4 and TRBJ2-2; 8 bases are shared with TRBD2. Germline V gene data show CDR1 as SGHNT and CDR2 as YYREEE (reference sequence). Unmatched junction bases numbered 6, after V lost 3 bases and J lost 8 bases. This CDR3 comprises 14 residues.

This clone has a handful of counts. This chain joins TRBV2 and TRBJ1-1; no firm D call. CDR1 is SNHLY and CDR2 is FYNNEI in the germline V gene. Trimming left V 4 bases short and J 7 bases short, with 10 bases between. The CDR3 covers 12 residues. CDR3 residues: CASSVLRFEAFF. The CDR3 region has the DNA TGTGCCAGCAGTGTACTTCGGTTTGAAGCTTTCTTT.

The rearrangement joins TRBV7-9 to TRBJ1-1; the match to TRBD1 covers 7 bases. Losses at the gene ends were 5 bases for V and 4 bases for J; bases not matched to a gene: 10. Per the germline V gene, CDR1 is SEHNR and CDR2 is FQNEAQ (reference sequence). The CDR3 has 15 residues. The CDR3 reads CASSLKSTGSTEAFF. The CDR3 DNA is TGTGCCAGCAGCCTAAAATCGACAGGGAGCACTGAAGCTTTCTTT.

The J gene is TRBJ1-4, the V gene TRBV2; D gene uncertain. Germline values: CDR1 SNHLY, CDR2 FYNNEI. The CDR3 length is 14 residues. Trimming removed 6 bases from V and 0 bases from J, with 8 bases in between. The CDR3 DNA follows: TGTGCCAGCAGACTCCCGGCAACTAATGAAAAACTGTTTTTT. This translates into CASRLPATNEKLFF.

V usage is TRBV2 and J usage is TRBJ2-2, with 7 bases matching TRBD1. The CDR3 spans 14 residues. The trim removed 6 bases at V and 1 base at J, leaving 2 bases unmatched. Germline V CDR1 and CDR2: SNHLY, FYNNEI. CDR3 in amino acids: CASSRTGNTGELFF. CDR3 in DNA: TGTGCCAGCAGCAGGACAGGGAACACCGGGGAGCTGTTTTTT.

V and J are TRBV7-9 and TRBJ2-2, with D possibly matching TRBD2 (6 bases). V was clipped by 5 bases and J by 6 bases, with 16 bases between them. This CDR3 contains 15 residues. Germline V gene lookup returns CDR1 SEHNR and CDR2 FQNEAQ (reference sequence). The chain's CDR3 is CASSRSGTWAGELFF. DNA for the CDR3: TGTGCCAGCAGCCGATCTGGGACTTGGGCCGGGGAGCTGTTTTTT. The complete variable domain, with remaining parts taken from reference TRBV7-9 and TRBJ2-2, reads DTGVSQNPRHKITKRGQNVTFRCDPISEHNRLYWYRQTLGQGPEFLTYFQNEAQLEKSRLLSDRFSAERPKGSFSTLEIQRTEQGDSAMYLCASSRSGTWAGELFFGEGSRLTVL.

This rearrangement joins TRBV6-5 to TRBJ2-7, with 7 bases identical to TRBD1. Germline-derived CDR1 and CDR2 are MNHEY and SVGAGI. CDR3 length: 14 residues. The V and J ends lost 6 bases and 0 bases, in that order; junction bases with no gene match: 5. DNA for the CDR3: TGTGCCAGCAGCCGCCGGGACAGCTCCTACGAGCAGTACTTC. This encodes CASSRRDSSYEQYF.

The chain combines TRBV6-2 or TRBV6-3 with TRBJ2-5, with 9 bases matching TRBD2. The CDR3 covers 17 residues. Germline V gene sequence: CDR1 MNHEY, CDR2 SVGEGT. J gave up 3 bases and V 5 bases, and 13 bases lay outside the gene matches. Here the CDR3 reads CASSKPYLIAGEETQYF. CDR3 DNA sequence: TGTGCCAGCAGTAAGCCCTACCTTATAGCGGGGGAAGAGACCCAGTACTTC.

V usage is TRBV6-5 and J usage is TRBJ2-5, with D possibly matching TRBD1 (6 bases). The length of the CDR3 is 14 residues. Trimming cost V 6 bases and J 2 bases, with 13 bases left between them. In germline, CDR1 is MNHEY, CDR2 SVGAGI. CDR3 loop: CASRAQQGQETQYF. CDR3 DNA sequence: TGTGCCAGCAGAGCCCAACAGGGACAAGAGACCCAGTACTTC.

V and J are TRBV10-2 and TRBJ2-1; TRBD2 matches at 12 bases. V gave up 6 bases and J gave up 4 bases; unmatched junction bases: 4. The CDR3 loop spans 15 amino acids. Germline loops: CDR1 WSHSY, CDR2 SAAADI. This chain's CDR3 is CASRRTSGDYNEQFF. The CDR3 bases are TGCGCCAGCAGGAGGACTAGCGGGGATTACAATGAGCAGTTCTTC.

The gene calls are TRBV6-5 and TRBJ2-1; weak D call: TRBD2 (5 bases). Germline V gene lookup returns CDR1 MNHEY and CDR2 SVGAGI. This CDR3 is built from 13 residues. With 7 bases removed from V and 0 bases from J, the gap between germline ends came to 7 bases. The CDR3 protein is CASTRGSYNEQFF. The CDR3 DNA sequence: TGTGCCAGCACCCGGGGCTCCTACAATGAGCAGTTCTTC.

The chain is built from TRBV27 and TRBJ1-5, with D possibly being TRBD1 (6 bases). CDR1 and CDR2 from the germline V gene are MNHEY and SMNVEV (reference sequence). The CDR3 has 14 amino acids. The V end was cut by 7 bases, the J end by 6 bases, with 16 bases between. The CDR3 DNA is TGTGCCAGCACCTCCCCCAGGGGTAGTCAGCCCCAGCATTTT. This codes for CASTSPRGSQPQHF.